This T cell receptor (beta chain) was recovered during a study of vaccination and CD4 T cells after COVID-19. Overall study context: Post-vaccination specimens were collected at a median of roughly 65 days following dose two (range 14 to 241). Overlapping spike peptides of SARS-CoV-2, HCoV-NL63, HCoV-OC43 and HCoV-229E were used, and cells were stimulated with them.

As to treatment: roughly ten-day PBMC culture with coronavirus spike peptide pools or control peptides (ViraFEST assay). Peptide-pool expansion of antigen-specific T cells preceded TCR sequencing in ViraFEST. A half-volume replacement of the medium with fresh IL-2 medium was performed on days 3 and 7. A note on this clonotype: Antigen unknown.

The study sequenced cultured CD4+ T cell DNA using the Oncomine TCR Beta short-read assay. TCRdb used MiXCR to reprocess the PCR reads, holding one entry per CDR3 protein. Among about 9,700 distinct CDR3 sequences listed, roughly 76% were seen once. This receptor was taken from a human donor who had recovered from COVID-19. What was sequenced was CD4+ T cells from blood, cultured in vitro.

CDR3 in amino acids: CASSPLPPGGAGRAFF. The DNA for the CDR3 is TGTGCCAGCAGTCCCCTCCCCCCCGGGGGCGCGGGTAGAGCTTTCTTT. This chain joins TRBV28 and TRBJ1-1; a possible D gene is TRBD1 (6 bases). The V and J ends lost 5 bases and 10 bases respectively, with 26 bases between them. The CDR3 runs 16 residues. Germline values: CDR1 MDHEN, CDR2 SYDVKM.